The 6 T cell receptor beta chains listed next were all sequenced from one sample in a study of blood T cell repertoires in COVID-19. Measured with immunoSEQ multiplex PCR; TCRdb has only the in-frame clones, and not every one. The sample carries around 150,000 clones, roughly 80% recorded once. Sequencing was done on a sample of peripheral blood. These receptors originate from a man between 50 and 59 years old with active or convalescent COVID-19.

In this sample, this clone turned up a few times. The V gene is TRBV19, the J gene TRBJ1-5; 12 bases line up with TRBD1. The CDR3 consists of 13 residues. Trimming took 7 bases from V and 10 from J; bases not matched to a gene: 5. Germline-derived CDR1 and CDR2 are LNHDA and SQIVND (reference sequence). The CDR3 sequence is CASTGTGGLPQHF. The CDR3 nucleotides are TGTGCCAGTACCGGGACAGGGGGCCTACCCCAGCATTTT.

This clone was counted between two and nine times. The chain is built from TRBV12-1 and TRBJ1-6; the table's D call, TRBD1, was not checked against the DNA. TRBV12-1 is an annotated pseudogene. This CDR3 region has 17 residues. DNA for the CDR3: TGTGCCAGCAGCTTTTGGGACAAGAGCTCCTATAATTCACCCCTCCACTTT. Its translation: CASSFWDKSSYNSPLHF.

A few counts support this clone. The V and J genes are TRBV15 and TRBJ2-3; 10 bases agree with TRBD2. Looked up from germline, CDR1 is LNHNV and CDR2 is YYDKDF (reference sequence). The junction had 3 bases not matched to a gene; V was cut back by 5 bases and J by 4 bases. This CDR3 spans 14 amino acids. CDR3 bases: TGTGCCACCAGCGGAGCGGGGGGGGCAGATACGCAGTATTTT. Translating gives CATSGAGGADTQYF. Using reference TRBV15 and TRBJ2-3 for the parts outside the CDR3, the full variable domain is DAMVIQNPRYQVTQFGKPVTLSCSQTLNHNVMYWYQQKSSQAPKLLFHYYDKDFNNEADTPDNFQSRRPNTSFCFLDIRSPGLGDTAMYLCATSGAGGADTQYFGPGTRLTVL.

CDR3 sequence: CASTPGGLGYTF. The CDR3 region has the DNA TGTGCCAGCACCCCGGGGGGGCTGGGCTACACCTTC. The chain couples TRBV28 to TRBJ1-2; tentatively, D is TRBD1 (6 bases). The CDR3 is 12 amino acids. CDR1 MDHEN and CDR2 SYDVKM come from the germline V gene. V was pared by 7 bases and J by 8 bases, with 14 bases between.

The chain recombines TRBV9 with TRBJ2-7; possibly TRBD2 for D (6 bases). CDR3 length: 15 amino acids. From germline, CDR1 is SGDLS and CDR2 YYNGEE. V lost 4 bases, J lost 4 bases, and 18 bases lay in between. CDR3 sequence: CASSRAGGGRYEQYF. DNA for the CDR3: TGTGCCAGCAGCAGGGCCGGGGGAGGCCGATACGAGCAGTACTTC.

This clone has a single count. The chain links TRBV27 to TRBJ1-2; D may be TRBD1 (6 bases). The CDR3 is 15 amino acids. The V and J ends lost 0 bases and 7 bases respectively, with 15 bases between them. Germline lookup yields CDR1 MNHEY and CDR2 SMNVEV (reference sequence). CDR3 sequence reads: CASSLSGAGKAGYTF. The CDR3 DNA sequence: TGTGCCAGCAGTTTATCGGGGGCAGGGAAGGCTGGCTACACCTTC.